The clone carrying this T cell receptor beta chain turned up a few times. Its antigen is still unknown. The data stem from a study of early T cells in non-severe SARS-CoV-2 infection. Study-level background: The sequenced material was bulk RNA from unsorted whole blood, and its chains were unpaired.

Unique molecular identifiers were added to individual cDNA molecules. TCRdb independently ran MiXCR on the 5' RACE reads; one entry per CDR3 protein. Among about 67,000 distinct CDR3 sequences listed, around a tenth were seen once. Whole-study findings and limits: Matching against VDJdb likely underestimated virus-specific expansions, favoring anti-spike CD8.

This CDR3 is 14 amino acids long. CDR1 SGHRS and CDR2 YFSETQ come from the germline V gene. Trimming removed 4 bases from V and 2 bases from J, with 9 bases in between. This receptor was obtained from an adult who was a healthcare worker with PCR-confirmed SARS-CoV-2 infection or an uninfected control (not recorded which). The chain combines TRBV5-1 with TRBJ2-2, with D possibly TRBD1 on 6 matching bases. Sequencing was performed on whole blood. The CDR3 loop reads CASSRQENTGELFF. The DNA of the CDR3 is TGCGCCAGCAGCCGACAGGAAAACACCGGGGAGCTGTTTTTT.